This TCR beta chain was found in a study of response to subunit inactivated influenza vaccine. Study-level results: There was a suggestion from the authors that each seasonal influenza vaccination recruits few new T cells.

TCRdb used MiXCR to reprocess the RT-PCR reads, holding one entry per CDR3 protein. The data hold under 200,000 distinct CDR3 sequences, with about 10% observed a single time. CDR3 length equals 16 residues. V lost 1 base to trimming and J lost 2 bases, with 13 bases between them. From germline, CDR1 is SGHTA and CDR2 FQGNSA. This clonotype has a count of ten or more. Its antigen remains unidentified. The sequence came from a man aged 50 to 75 who received an inactivated influenza vaccine. The sequences come from CD8+ T cells sorted from PBMCs, collected approximately 25 months after vaccination. The chain is built from TRBV7-2 and TRBJ2-3, with a weak D call TRBD2 (5 bases). The CDR3, as DNA: TGTGCCAGCAGCTTAGTTGCGGGTATCAACACAGATACGCAGTATTTT. This codes for CASSLVAGINTDTQYF.